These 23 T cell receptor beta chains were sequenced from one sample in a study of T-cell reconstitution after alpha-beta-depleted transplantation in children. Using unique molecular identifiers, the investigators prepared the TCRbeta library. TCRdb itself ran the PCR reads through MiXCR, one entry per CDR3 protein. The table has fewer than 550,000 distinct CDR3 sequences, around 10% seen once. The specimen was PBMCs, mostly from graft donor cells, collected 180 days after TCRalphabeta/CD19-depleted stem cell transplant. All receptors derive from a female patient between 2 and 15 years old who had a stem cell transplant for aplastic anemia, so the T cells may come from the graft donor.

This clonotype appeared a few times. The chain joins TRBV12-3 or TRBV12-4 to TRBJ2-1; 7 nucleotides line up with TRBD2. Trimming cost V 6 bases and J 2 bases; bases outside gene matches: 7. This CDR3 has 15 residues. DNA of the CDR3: TGTGCCAGCAGGCCCGGAGCGGGGACCTACAATGAGCAGTTCTTC. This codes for CASRPGAGTYNEQFF.

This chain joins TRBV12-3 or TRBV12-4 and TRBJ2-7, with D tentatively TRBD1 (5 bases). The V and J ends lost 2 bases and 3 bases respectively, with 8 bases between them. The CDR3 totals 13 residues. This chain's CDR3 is CASSLRGSYEQYV. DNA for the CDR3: TGTGCCAGCAGTTTAAGGGGAAGCTACGAGCAGTACGTC.

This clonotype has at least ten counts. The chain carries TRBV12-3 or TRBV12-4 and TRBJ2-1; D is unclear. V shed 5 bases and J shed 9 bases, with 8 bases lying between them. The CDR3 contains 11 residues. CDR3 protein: CASSPSIEQFF. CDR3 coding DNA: TGTGCCAGCAGTCCGTCGATTGAGCAGTTCTTC.

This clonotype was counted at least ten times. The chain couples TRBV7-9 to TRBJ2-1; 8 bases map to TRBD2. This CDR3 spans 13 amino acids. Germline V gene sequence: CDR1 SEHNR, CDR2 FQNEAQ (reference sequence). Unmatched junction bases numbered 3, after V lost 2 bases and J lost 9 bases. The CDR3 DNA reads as TGTGCCAGCAGCTTAACTAGCGGAGCTGAGCAGTTCTTC. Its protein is CASSLTSGAEQFF.

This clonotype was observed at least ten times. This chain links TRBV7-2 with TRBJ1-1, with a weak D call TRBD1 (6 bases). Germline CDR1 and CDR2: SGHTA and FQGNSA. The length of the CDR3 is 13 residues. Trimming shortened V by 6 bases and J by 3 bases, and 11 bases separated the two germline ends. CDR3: CASRRGVDTEAFF. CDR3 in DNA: TGTGCCAGCAGGAGGGGGGTGGACACTGAAGCTTTCTTT.

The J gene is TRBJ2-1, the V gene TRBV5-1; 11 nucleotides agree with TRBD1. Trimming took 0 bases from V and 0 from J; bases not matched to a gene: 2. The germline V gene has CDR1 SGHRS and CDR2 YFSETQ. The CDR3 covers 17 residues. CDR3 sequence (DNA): TGCGCCAGCAGCTTGGTGGGACAGGGGGGCTCCTACAATGAGCAGTTCTTC. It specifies CASSLVGQGGSYNEQFF.

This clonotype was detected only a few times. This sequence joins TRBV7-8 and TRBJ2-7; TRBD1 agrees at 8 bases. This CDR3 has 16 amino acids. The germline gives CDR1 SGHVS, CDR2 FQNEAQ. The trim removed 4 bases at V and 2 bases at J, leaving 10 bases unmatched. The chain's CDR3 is CASSSNPGTGAYEQYF. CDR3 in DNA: TGTGCCAGCAGCTCGAACCCCGGGACAGGAGCCTACGAGCAGTACTTC.

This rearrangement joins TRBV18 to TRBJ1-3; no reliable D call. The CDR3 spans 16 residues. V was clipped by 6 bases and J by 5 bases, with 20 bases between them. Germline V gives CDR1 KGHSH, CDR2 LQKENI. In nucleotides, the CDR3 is TGTGCCAGCTCTCAAAAAGACCGGGCGCGCAGAAACACCATATATTTT. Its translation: CASSQKDRARRNTIYF.

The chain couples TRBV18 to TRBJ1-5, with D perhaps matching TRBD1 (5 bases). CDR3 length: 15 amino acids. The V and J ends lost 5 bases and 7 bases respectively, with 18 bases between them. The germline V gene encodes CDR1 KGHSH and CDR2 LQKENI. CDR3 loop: CASSESREPGQPQHF. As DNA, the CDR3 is TGTGCCAGCTCAGAGAGCAGGGAGCCAGGGCAGCCCCAGCATTTT.

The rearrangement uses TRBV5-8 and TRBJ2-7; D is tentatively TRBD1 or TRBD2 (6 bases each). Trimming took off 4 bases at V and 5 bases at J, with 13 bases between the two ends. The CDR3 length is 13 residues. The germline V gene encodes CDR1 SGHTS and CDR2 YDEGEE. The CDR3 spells CASSRAGGNEQYF. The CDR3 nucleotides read TGTGCCAGCAGCCGTGCCGGGGGCAACGAGCAGTACTTC.

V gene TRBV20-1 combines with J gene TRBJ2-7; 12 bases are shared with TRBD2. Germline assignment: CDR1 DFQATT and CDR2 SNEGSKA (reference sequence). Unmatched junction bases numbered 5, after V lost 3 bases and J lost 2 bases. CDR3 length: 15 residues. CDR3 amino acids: CSARGPSGRAYEQYF. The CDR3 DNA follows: TGCAGTGCTAGGGGTCCTAGCGGGAGGGCCTACGAGCAGTACTTC.

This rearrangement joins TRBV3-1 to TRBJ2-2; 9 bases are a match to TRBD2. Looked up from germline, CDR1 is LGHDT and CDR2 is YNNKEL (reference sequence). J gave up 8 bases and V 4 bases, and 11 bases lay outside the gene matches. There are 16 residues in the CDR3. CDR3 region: CASSLVLAGSRGELFF. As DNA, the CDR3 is TGTGCCAGCAGCCTGGTCCTAGCGGGAAGTCGTGGGGAGCTGTTTTTT.

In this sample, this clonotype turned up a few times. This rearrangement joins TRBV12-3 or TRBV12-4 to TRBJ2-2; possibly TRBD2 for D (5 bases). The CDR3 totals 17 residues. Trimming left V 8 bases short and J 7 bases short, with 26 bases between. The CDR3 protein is CASDGRQAVGASGELFF. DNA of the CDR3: TGTGCCAGCGACGGCCGCCAAGCTGTGGGAGCGAGCGGGGAGCTGTTTTTT.

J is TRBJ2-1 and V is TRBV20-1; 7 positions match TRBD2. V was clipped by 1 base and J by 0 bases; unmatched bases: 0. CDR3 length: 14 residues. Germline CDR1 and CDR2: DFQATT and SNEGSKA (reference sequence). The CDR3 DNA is TGCAGTGCTAGAGGGACTAGCTCCTACAATGAGCAGTTCTTC. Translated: CSARGTSSYNEQFF.

This CDR3 reads CSASGFSGANQPQHF. The CDR3 nucleotides are TGCAGTGCTAGTGGGTTTTCGGGGGCCAATCAGCCCCAGCATTTT. The chain recombines TRBV20-1 with TRBJ1-5; D possibly corresponds to TRBD1 (6 bases). V lost 3 bases to trimming and J lost 3 bases, with 15 bases between them. CDR1 and CDR2 (germline): DFQATT, SNEGSKA (reference sequence). CDR3 length equals 15 residues.

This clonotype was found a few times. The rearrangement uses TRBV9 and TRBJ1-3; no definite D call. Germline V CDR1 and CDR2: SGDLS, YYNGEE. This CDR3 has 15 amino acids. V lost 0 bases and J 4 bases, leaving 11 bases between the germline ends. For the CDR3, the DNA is TGTGCCAGCAGCGTAGAACCGGGGATCGGAAACACCATATATTTT. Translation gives CASSVEPGIGNTIYF.

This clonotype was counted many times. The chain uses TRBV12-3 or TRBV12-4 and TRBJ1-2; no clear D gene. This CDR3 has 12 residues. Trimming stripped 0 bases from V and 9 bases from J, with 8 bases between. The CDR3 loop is CASSLAIRSYTF. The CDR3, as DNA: TGTGCCAGCAGTTTAGCTATTAGGAGCTACACCTTC.

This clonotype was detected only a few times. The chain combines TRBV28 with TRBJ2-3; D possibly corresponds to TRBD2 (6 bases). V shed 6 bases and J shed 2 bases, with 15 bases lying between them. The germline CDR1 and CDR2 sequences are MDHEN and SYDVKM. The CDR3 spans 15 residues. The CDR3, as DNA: TGTGCCAGCAGGCCCCCGGCGGGATCCACAGATACGCAGTATTTT. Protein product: CASRPPAGSTDTQYF.

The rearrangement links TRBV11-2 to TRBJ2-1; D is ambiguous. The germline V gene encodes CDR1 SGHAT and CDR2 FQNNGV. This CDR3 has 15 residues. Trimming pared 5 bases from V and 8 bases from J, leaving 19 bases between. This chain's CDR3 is CASSLPLGFIYEQFF. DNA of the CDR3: TGTGCCAGCAGCCTTCCGTTAGGCTTTATCTATGAGCAGTTCTTC.

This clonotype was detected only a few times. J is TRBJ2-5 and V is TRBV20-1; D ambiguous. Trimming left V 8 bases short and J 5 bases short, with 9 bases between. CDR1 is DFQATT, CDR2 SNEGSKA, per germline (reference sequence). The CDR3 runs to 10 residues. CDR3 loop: CSSTRETQYF. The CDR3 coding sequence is TGCAGTTCAACTCGGGAGACCCAGTACTTC.

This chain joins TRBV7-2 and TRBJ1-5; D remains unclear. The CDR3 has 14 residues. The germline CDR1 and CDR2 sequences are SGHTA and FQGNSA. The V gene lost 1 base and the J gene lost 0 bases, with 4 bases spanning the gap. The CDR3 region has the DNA TGTGCCAGCAGCTTAGACCCTAGCAATCAGCCCCAGCATTTT. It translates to CASSLDPSNQPQHF.

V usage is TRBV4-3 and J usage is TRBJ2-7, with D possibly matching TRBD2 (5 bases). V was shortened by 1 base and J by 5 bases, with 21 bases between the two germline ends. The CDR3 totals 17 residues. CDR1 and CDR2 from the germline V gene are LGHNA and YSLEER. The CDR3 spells CASSQGERLPGRDEQYF. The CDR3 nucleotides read TGCGCCAGCAGCCAAGGGGAGCGACTCCCAGGAAGGGACGAGCAGTACTTC.

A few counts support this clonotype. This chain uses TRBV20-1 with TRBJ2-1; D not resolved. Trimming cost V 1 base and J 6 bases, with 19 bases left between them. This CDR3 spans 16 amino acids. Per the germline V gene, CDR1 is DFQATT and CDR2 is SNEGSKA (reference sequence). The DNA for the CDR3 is TGCAGTGCTAGAGGCTCCGATAGATACGACTTCAATGAGCAGTTCTTC. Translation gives CSARGSDRYDFNEQFF.